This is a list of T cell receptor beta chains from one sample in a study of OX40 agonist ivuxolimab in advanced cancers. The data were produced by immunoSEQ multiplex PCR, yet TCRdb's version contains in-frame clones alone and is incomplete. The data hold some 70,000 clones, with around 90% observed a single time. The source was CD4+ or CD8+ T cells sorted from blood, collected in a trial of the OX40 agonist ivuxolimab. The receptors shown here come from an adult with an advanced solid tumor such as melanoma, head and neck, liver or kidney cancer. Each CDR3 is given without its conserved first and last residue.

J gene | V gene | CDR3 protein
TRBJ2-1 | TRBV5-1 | ASSSQGRDEQF
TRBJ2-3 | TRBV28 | ASSSGGPTDTQY
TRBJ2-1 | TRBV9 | ASSVEAGGVNEQF
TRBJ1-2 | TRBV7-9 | ASSLLWDYGYT
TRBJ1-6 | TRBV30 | AWSGGAGVGSYNSPLH
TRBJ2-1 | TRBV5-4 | ASSLYIEQF
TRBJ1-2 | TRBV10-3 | AISESSGYGYT
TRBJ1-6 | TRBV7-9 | ASSTGTGESPLH
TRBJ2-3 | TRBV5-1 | ASSEVRLSTDTQY
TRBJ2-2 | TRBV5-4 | ASSSPQGLGGTGELF
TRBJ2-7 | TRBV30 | AWQQASYEQY
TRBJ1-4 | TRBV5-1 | ASSMGQGARWEKLF
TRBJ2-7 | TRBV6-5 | ASSYGRTGGYEQY
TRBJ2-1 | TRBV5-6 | ASSKGLAGYNEQF
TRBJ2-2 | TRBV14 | ASSFGTPNTGELF
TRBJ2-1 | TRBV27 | ASSFLAGGRDEQF
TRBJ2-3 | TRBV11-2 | ASSSRPPGQGSTDTQY
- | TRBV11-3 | ASSKQGSYEQY
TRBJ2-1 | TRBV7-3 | ASSHGPGEQF
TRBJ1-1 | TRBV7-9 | ASSFPTPAGGTEAF
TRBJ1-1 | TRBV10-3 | AISESSQEGEAF
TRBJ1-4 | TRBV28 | ASRGGLDEKLF
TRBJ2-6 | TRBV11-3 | ASRAAGTSSGANVLT
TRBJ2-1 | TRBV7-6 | ASSPGGRSYNEQF
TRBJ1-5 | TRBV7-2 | ASSLTSTDFNQPQH
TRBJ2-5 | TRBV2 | ASTPSRAGYQETQY
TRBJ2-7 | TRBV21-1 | ASSPVMLDRATYEQY
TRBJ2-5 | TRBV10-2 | ASSPRVGETQY
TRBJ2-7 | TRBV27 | AEARRPMPSYEQY
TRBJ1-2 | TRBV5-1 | ASSPSQGRIYGYT
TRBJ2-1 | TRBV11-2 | ASSHQDEQF
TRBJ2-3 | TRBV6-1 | ASSRDLALTDTQY
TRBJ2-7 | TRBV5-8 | ASSRTGQGSYEQY
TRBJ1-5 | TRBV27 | ASSSGTGGNQPQH
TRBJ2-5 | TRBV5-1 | ASSLAGTGQETQY
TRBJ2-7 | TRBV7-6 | ASSLASRGHEQY
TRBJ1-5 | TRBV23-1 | ASSQAGTASNQPQH
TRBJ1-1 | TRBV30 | ARSSGTEAF
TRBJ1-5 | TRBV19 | ASKFLDVFQPQH
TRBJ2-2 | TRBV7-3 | ASREGERAGELF
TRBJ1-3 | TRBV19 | ASTPLTGPSGNTIY
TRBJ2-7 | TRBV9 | ASSAQGVPYEQY
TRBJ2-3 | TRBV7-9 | ASSPQVDTQY
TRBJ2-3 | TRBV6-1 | ASRRRTNPGDTQY
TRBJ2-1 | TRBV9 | ASSAGLAGGENEQF
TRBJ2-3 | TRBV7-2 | ASSLFRDTQY
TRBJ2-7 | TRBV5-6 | ASSHTHEQY
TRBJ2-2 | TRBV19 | ASSISLAGVTGELF
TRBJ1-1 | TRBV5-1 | ASSLGREGGTEAF
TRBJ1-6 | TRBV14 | ASSQDPRPLH
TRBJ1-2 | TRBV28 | AILGGQYGYT
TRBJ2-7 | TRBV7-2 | ASSSVGGSGYEQY
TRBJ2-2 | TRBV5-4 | ASSLPPLGTGELF
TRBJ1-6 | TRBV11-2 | ASSQEGGGDSPLH
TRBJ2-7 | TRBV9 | ASSVGGGRLDEQY